This T cell receptor (beta chain) is drawn from a study of blood T cells in healthy people across ages. Alongside a J-beta primer mix, a sample-barcoded 5' primer served in a second PCR lasting about 7 to 11 cycles. From the 5' RACE reads, TCRdb called clonotypes with MiXCR, one entry per CDR3 protein. This sample has about 510,000 distinct CDR3 sequences, with about 25% found just once. The CDR3 covers 15 residues. Trimming at V came to 4 bases and at J to 5 bases, leaving 7 bases not matched to a gene. Germline CDR1 is MNHNY and CDR2 is SVGAGI (reference sequence). The table lists this clonotype with a few counts. These same records also appear under a second study, on T cells of mothers and their children.

Specimen: blood. J is TRBJ2-5 and V is TRBV6-6, with 10 nucleotides matching TRBD1. This TCR was sampled from a boy aged 2 to 9 in good health. CDR3 residues: CASSFGTGAGETQYF. The CDR3 bases are TGTGCCAGCAGTTTCGGGACAGGGGCGGGCGAGACCCAGTACTTC.